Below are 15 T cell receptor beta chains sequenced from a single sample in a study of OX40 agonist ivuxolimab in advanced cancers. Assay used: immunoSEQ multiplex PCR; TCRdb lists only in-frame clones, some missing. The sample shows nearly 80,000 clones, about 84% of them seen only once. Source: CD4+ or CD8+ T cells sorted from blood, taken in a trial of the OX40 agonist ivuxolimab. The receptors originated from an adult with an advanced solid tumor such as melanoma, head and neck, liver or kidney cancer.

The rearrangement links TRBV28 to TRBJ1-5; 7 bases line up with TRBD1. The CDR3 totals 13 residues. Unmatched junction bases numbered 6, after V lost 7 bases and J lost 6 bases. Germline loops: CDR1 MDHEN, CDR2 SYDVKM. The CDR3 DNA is TGTGCCAGCAAAGGGGGCGTTGCTCAGCCCCAGCATTTT. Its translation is CASKGGVAQPQHF. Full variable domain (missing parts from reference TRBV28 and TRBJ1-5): DVKVTQSSRYLVKRTGEKVFLECVQDMDHENMFWYRQDPGLGLRLIYFSYDVKMKEKGDIPEGYSVSREKKERFSLILESASTNQTSMYLCASKGGVAQPQHFGDGTRLSIL.

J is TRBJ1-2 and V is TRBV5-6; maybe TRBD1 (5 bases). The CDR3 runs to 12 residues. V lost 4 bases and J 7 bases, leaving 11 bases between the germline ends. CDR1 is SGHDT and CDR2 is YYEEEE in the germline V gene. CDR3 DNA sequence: TGTGCCAGCAGCCCGGGACGGGGTGGCTACACCTTC. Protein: CASSPGRGGYTF.

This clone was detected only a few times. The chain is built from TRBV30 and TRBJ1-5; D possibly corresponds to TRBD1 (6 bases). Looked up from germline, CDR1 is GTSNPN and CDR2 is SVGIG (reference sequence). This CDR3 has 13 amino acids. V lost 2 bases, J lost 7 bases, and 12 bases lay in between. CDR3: CAWSRTAEQPQHF. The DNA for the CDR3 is TGTGCCTGGAGTAGGACAGCAGAGCAGCCCCAGCATTTT.

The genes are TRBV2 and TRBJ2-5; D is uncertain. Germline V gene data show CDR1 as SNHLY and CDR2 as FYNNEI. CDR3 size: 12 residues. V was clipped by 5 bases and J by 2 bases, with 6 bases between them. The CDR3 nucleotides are TGTGCCAGCAGTTCCAGACAAGAGACCCAGTACTTC. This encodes CASSSRQETQYF.

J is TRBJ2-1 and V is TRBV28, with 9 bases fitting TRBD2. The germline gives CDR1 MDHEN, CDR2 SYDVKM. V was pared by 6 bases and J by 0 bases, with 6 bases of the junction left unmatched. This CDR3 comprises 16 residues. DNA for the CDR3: TGTGCCAGCAGCCCCTATAGCGGGAGCTCCTACAATGAGCAGTTCTTC. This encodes CASSPYSGSSYNEQFF.

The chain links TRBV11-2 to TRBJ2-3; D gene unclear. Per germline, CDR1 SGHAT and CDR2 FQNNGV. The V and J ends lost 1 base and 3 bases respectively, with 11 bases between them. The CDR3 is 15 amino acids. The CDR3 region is CASSLVAGSTDTQYF. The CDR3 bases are TGTGCCAGCAGCTTAGTCGCAGGCTCGACAGATACGCAGTATTTT.

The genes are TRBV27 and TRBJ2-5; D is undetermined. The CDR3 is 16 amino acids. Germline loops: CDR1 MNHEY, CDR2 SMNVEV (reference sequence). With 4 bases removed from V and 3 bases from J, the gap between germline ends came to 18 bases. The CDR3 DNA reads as TGTGCCAGCAGTTGGAACCCGGGTCCAGCAGAAGAGACCCAGTACTTC. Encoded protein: CASSWNPGPAEETQYF.

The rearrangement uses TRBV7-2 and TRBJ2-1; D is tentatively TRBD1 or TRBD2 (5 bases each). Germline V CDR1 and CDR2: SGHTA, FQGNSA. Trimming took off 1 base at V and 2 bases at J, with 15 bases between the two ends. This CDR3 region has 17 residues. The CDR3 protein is CASSLGRGSAAYNEQFF. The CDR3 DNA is TGTGCCAGCAGCTTAGGAAGGGGTAGCGCGGCCTACAATGAGCAGTTCTTC.

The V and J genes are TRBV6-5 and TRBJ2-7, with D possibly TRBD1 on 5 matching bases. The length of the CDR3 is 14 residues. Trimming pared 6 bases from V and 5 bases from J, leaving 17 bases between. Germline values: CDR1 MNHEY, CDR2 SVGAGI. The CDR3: CASRRNSGRHEQYV. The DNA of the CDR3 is TGTGCCAGCAGAAGGAACTCAGGGCGTCACGAGCAGTACGTC.

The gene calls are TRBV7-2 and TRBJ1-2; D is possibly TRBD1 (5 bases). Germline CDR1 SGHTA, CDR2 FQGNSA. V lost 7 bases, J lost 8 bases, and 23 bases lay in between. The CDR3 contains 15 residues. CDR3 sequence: CASNPYIEGRGGYTF. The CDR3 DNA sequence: TGTGCCAGCAACCCCTATATCGAGGGGCGGGGCGGCTACACCTTC.

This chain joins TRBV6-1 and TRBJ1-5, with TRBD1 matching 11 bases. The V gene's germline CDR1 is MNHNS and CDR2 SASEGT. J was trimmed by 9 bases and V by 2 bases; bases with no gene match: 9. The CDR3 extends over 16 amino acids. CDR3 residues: CASSEPGTGGLGPQHF. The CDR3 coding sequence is TGTGCCAGCAGTGAACCCGGGACAGGGGGTCTTGGGCCCCAGCATTTT.

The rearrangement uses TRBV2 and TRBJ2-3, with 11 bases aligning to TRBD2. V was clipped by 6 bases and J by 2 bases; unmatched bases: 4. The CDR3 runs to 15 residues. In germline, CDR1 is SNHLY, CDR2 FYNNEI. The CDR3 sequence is CASRATSGITDTQYF. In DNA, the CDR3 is TGTGCCAGCAGAGCGACTAGCGGGATCACAGATACGCAGTATTTT.

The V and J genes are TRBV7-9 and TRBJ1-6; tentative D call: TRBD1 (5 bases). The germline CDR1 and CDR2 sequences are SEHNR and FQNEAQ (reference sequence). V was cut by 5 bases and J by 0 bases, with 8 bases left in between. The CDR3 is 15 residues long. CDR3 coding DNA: TGTGCCAGCAGCCGACAGAGCTCCTATAATTCACCCCTCCACTTT. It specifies CASSRQSSYNSPLHF.

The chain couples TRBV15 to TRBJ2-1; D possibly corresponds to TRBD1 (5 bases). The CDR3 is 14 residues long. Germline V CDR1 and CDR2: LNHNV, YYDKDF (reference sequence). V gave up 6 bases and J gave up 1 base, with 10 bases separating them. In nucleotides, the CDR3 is TGTGCCACCAGTACAAGGGGTTCCTACAATGAGCAGTTCTTC. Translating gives CATSTRGSYNEQFF.

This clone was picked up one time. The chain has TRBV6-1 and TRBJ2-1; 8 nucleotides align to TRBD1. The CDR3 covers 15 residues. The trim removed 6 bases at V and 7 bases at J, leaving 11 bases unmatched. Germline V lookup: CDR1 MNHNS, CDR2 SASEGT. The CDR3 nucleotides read TGTGCCAGCAGCTCACAGGGGGAGGTTGCGAATGAGCAGTTCTTC. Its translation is CASSSQGEVANEQFF.